This entry lists 20 T cell receptor beta chains sequenced from one sample in a study of shared clonotypes between healthy human individuals. Profiled with immunoSEQ multiplex PCR; TCRdb holds only in-frame clones, not every one. The sample has more than 2,000,000 clones; 85% to 95% are singletons. The specimen sequenced was naive CD4+ T cells from PBMCs. Regarding subset: CD45RA+ positively selected. These receptor sequences come from a man between 18 and 35 years old in good health. Some clones in this sample may be carry-over from other donors' samples.

This chain links TRBV5-8 with TRBJ2-7; a possible D gene is TRBD1 (6 bases). There are 14 residues in the CDR3. Trimming removed 0 bases at V and 5 bases at J, with 12 bases between. Germline lookup yields CDR1 SGHTS and CDR2 YDEGEE. CDR3 residues: CASSLEQGTHEQYF. The CDR3 DNA sequence: TGTGCCAGCAGCTTGGAACAGGGTACACACGAGCAGTACTTC.

The chain carries TRBV27 and TRBJ2-1; 7 bases match TRBD2. V lost 3 bases, J lost 8 bases, and 19 bases stayed unmatched. The CDR3 covers 18 residues. Germline CDR1 is MNHEY and CDR2 is SMNVEV (reference sequence). The CDR3 DNA reads TGTGCCAGCAGTTTTACCACGACCGGGACTATTGCGGGCGATGAGCAGTTCTTC. Protein product: CASSFTTTGTIAGDEQFF.

The chain combines TRBV7-2 with TRBJ2-4, with a possible D match to TRBD1 (5 bases). V shed 5 bases and J shed 5 bases, with 16 bases lying between them. The CDR3 extends over 15 amino acids. The germline V gene has CDR1 SGHTA and CDR2 FQGNSA. CDR3 sequence: CASSIRTGVQNIQYF. The CDR3 DNA sequence: TGTGCCAGCAGCATTCGAACAGGTGTTCAAAACATTCAGTACTTC.

The chain combines TRBV7-2 with TRBJ2-7; D is uncertain. Per germline, CDR1 SGHTA and CDR2 FQGNSA. The CDR3 length is 14 residues. The V end was cut by 1 base, the J end by 0 bases, with 7 bases between. CDR3 residues: CASSLGVNSYEQYF. DNA of the CDR3: TGTGCCAGCAGCTTAGGTGTTAACTCCTACGAGCAGTACTTC.

The table lists this clone with a count of one. V usage is TRBV7-3 and J usage is TRBJ2-1; 14 nucleotides match TRBD2. The CDR3 is 15 residues long. Germline trimming cut 4 bases from V and 9 bases from J; bases unmatched to any gene: 5. CDR1 is SGHTA and CDR2 is FQGTGA in the germline V gene. The CDR3 DNA reads TGTGCCAGCAGCTCGGGACTAGCGGGAGTCGGTGAGCAGTTCTTC. Its translation: CASSSGLAGVGEQFF.

V is TRBV9 and J is TRBJ2-1, with D hard to call. Germline lookup yields CDR1 SGDLS and CDR2 YYNGEE. The CDR3 length is 17 residues. The V and J ends lost 3 bases and 1 base respectively, with 17 bases between them. The CDR3 region has the DNA TGTGCCAGCAGCGCAAGGGCCGTACCCCTTTCCTACAATGAGCAGTTCTTC. Its protein is CASSARAVPLSYNEQFF.

This clone came up once. This CDR3 is CASSAGTSGSREQFF. The DNA for the CDR3 is TGTGCCAGCAGCGCGGGGACTAGCGGGAGCAGAGAGCAGTTCTTC. J is TRBJ2-1 and V is TRBV5-6, with 14 bases fitting TRBD2. The junction had 7 bases not matched to a gene; V was cut back by 4 bases and J by 10 bases. In germline, CDR1 is SGHDT, CDR2 YYEEEE. The CDR3 runs to 15 residues.

This clone was counted a single time. This sequence joins TRBV28 and TRBJ1-2; D remains ambiguous. Trimming pared 8 bases from V and 1 base from J, leaving 17 bases between. The CDR3 consists of 15 residues. CDR1 and CDR2 from the germline V gene are MDHEN and SYDVKM. The CDR3 loop is CASSLIGRLNYGYTF. The CDR3 bases are TGTGCCAGCTCTCTCATAGGACGTCTTAACTATGGCTACACCTTC.

This clone has just one count. This chain joins TRBV5-8 and TRBJ2-4; D remains unclear. V dropped 4 bases and J dropped 0 bases, with 14 bases sitting between them. CDR3 length: 16 residues. Per the germline V gene, CDR1 is SGHTS and CDR2 is YDEGEE. The CDR3 reads CASSLGLAVAKNIQYF. In DNA form, the CDR3 reads TGTGCCAGCAGCCTGGGCCTGGCGGTAGCCAAAAACATTCAGTACTTC.

The rearrangement uses TRBV7-3 and TRBJ2-6; possibly TRBD1 or TRBD2 for D (5 bases each). The CDR3 sequence is 16 residues long. From germline, CDR1 is SGHTA and CDR2 FQGTGA. Trimming shortened V by 2 bases and J by 0 bases, and 8 bases separated the two germline ends. This CDR3 is CASSLEGNSGANVLTF. DNA of the CDR3: TGTGCCAGCAGCTTAGAGGGGAACTCTGGGGCCAACGTCCTGACTTTC.

This clone has just one count. This chain uses TRBV19 with TRBJ1-5, with 7 nucleotides matching TRBD1. Germline V gives CDR1 LNHDA, CDR2 SQIVND (reference sequence). The V segment lost 7 bases and the J segment 5 bases; nucleotides outside the gene matches: 11. This CDR3 comprises 15 residues. This CDR3 reads CASKIQGFTDQPQHF. The DNA of the CDR3 is TGTGCCAGTAAAATACAGGGGTTTACGGATCAGCCCCAGCATTTT.

This chain uses TRBV19 with TRBJ2-3, with TRBD1 matching 7 bases. The CDR3 runs 16 residues. CDR1 LNHDA and CDR2 SQIVND come from the germline V gene (reference sequence). V lost 4 bases, J lost 2 bases, and 9 bases stayed unmatched. CDR3 loop: CASSTDRAPLTDTQYF. The CDR3 nucleotides read TGTGCCAGTAGTACCGACAGGGCTCCGCTCACAGATACGCAGTATTTT. Combining the CDR3 with reference TRBV19 and TRBJ2-3 gives the whole variable domain DGGITQSPKYLFRKEGQNVTLSCEQNLNHDAMYWYRQDPGQGLRLIYYSQIVNDFQKGDIAEGYSVSREKKESFPLTVTSAQKNPTAFYLCASSTDRAPLTDTQYFGPGTRLTVL.

The genes are TRBV5-1 and TRBJ2-3; 15 positions match TRBD2. This CDR3 comprises 17 residues. CDR1 and CDR2 from the germline V gene are SGHRS and YFSETQ. J gave up 5 bases and V 1 base, and 5 bases lay outside the gene matches. CDR3 coding DNA: TGCGCCAGCAGCTTGCAAGGACTAGCGGGAGGGGGAGATACGCAGTATTTT. This codes for CASSLQGLAGGGDTQYF.

This rearrangement joins TRBV11-2 to TRBJ1-6, with a tentative D call TRBD1 (5 bases). Germline CDR1 is SGHAT and CDR2 is FQNNGV. The CDR3 contains 14 residues. The V and J ends lost 3 bases and 7 bases respectively, with 10 bases between them. CDR3 sequence reads: CASSFGGTNSPLHF. The DNA of the CDR3 is TGTGCCAGCAGCTTCGGGGGGACGAATTCACCCCTCCACTTT.

This chain's CDR3 is CATRTGGVWQPQHF. CDR3 bases: TGTGCCACAAGGACAGGGGGCGTGTGGCAGCCCCAGCATTTT. This chain uses TRBV28 with TRBJ1-5; 11 bases line up with TRBD1. This CDR3 spans 14 amino acids. Germline loops: CDR1 MDHEN, CDR2 SYDVKM. V shed 10 bases and J 7 bases; nucleotides not matched to a gene: 9.

V gene TRBV7-9 combines with J gene TRBJ1-2; 8 positions agree with TRBD1. The length of the CDR3 is 16 residues. J lost 2 bases, V lost 1 base, and 6 bases had no gene match. Germline-derived CDR1 and CDR2 are SEHNR and FQNEAQ (reference sequence). The CDR3 protein is CASSLGTGRGNYGYTF. The CDR3 DNA sequence: TGTGCCAGCAGCTTAGGGACAGGGAGAGGGAACTATGGCTACACCTTC.

This chain uses TRBV5-3 with TRBJ1-1; 7 nucleotides agree with TRBD1. TRBV5-3 is placed among ORFs of uncertain function. CDR3 length equals 14 residues. V shed 4 bases and J 7 bases; nucleotides not matched to a gene: 10. The CDR3 sequence: CARSTYDRASEAFF. For the CDR3, the DNA is TGTGCCAGAAGCACCTACGACAGGGCTAGTGAAGCTTTCTTT.

V gene TRBV30 combines with J gene TRBJ2-1, with D unresolved. The CDR3 totals 16 residues. CDR1 is GTSNPN and CDR2 is SVGIG in the germline V gene (reference sequence). Trimming shortened V by 0 bases and J by 13 bases, and 25 bases separated the two germline ends. The CDR3 sequence is CAWSVLRFGLSDRQFF. The DNA for the CDR3 is TGTGCCTGGAGTGTACTGCGATTTGGGCTTTCCGACCGTCAGTTCTTC.

This clone occurred once. The chain uses TRBV29-1 and TRBJ2-1; D might be TRBD2 (5 bases). Germline V lookup: CDR1 SQVTM, CDR2 ANQGSEA. V dropped 4 bases and J dropped 2 bases, with 9 bases sitting between them. The CDR3 totals 13 residues. Written as DNA, the CDR3 is TGCAGCGTTGCAGCGGACCCCTACAATGAGCAGTTCTTC. Translating it yields CSVAADPYNEQFF.

V is TRBV2 and J is TRBJ2-3; D assignment may be TRBD1 or TRBD2 (5 bases each). The germline V and J ends were trimmed by 7 bases and 2 bases, with 13 bases remaining between them. Germline V gene data show CDR1 as SNHLY and CDR2 as FYNNEI. This CDR3 has 14 amino acids. The chain's CDR3 is CASMGTLDTDTQYF. The CDR3 DNA sequence: TGTGCCAGCATGGGGACGTTGGACACAGATACGCAGTATTTT. The complete variable domain, with remaining parts taken from reference TRBV2 and TRBJ2-3, reads EPEVTQTPSHQVTQMGQEVILRCVPISNHLYFYWYRQILGQKVEFLVSFYNNEISEKSEIFDDQFSVERPDGSNFTLKIRSTKLEDSAMYFCASMGTLDTDTQYFGPGTRLTVL.